The 21 T cell receptor beta chains reported below all come from one sample, sequenced in a study of CD4+ T cells in melanoma. Libraries were prepared by immunoSEQ multiplex PCR; TCRdb keeps only in-frame clonotypes and omits some of them. The sample includes 110,000 to 150,000 clones, approximately 91% of them seen just once. The origin of the receptors is a human donor with melanoma.

The chain carries TRBV11-2 and TRBJ2-7; D not resolved. Germline-derived CDR1 and CDR2 are SGHAT and FQNNGV. Trimming shortened V by 3 bases and J by 2 bases, and 11 bases separated the two germline ends. The CDR3 length is 14 residues. For the CDR3, the DNA is TGTGCCAGCAGCTTTGAGGTATATCCCTACGAGCAGTACTTC. Translation gives CASSFEVYPYEQYF. Full variable domain (rest looked up from reference TRBV11-2 and TRBJ2-7): EAGVAQSPRYKIIEKRQSVAFWCNPISGHATLYWYQQILGQGPKLLIQFQNNGVVDDSQLPKDRFSAERLKGVDSTLKIQPAKLEDSAVYLCASSFEVYPYEQYFGPGTRLTVT.

This chain links TRBV6-6 with TRBJ1-3, with D perhaps matching TRBD1 (5 bases). Germline CDR1 and CDR2: MNHNY and SVGAGI (reference sequence). With 7 bases removed from V and 1 base from J, the gap between germline ends came to 14 bases. This CDR3 region has 15 residues. CDR3 amino acids: CASTATGLSGNTIYF. The DNA of the CDR3 is TGTGCCAGCACCGCAACGGGGCTTTCTGGAAACACCATATATTTT.

The CDR3 DNA sequence: TGTGCCAGTAGTGGGAGGCTAGCGGACACAGATACGCAGTATTTT. Amino acids: CASSGRLADTDTQYF. The chain is built from TRBV19 and TRBJ2-3, with 7 bases matching TRBD2. Germline CDR1 and CDR2: LNHDA and SQIVND (reference sequence). This CDR3 spans 15 amino acids. V shed 5 bases and J 2 bases; nucleotides not matched to a gene: 7. Variable domain in full (rest from reference TRBV19 and TRBJ2-3): DGGITQSPKYLFRKEGQNVTLSCEQNLNHDAMYWYRQDPGQGLRLIYYSQIVNDFQKGDIAEGYSVSREKKESFPLTVTSAQKNPTAFYLCASSGRLADTDTQYFGPGTRLTVL.

The chain links TRBV5-1 to TRBJ1-4; a possible D gene is TRBD1 (5 bases). Germline lookup yields CDR1 SGHRS and CDR2 YFSETQ. The CDR3 extends over 14 amino acids. V was shortened by 4 bases and J by 3 bases, with 10 bases between the two germline ends. CDR3 bases: TGCGCCAGCAGCGTGGGACCATCTAATGAAAAACTGTTTTTT. It specifies CASSVGPSNEKLFF.

The chain links TRBV7-3 to TRBJ1-5; D not certain. This CDR3 comprises 13 residues. CDR1 and CDR2 (germline): SGHTA, FQGTGA. The ends were cut back, 0 bases at V and 6 bases at J, with 6 bases in the middle. The CDR3 spells CASSLTGGQPQHF. CDR3 DNA: TGTGCCAGCAGCTTAACGGGCGGTCAGCCCCAGCATTTT.

The V gene is TRBV6-5, the J gene TRBJ2-7; 7 nucleotides align to TRBD1. The CDR3 sequence is 13 residues long. Trimming removed 5 bases from V and 6 bases from J; junction bases left unmatched: 7. Germline V gene data show CDR1 as MNHEY and CDR2 as SVGAGI. Written as DNA, the CDR3 is TGTGCCAGCAGTCCCGACAGGGTTCGCGAGCAGTACTTC. This sequence encodes CASSPDRVREQYF.

The chain joins TRBV2 to TRBJ1-2, with 8 positions matching TRBD1. CDR3 size: 13 residues. With V trimmed by 5 bases and J by 7 bases, 6 bases remained unmatched. Germline CDR1 reads SNHLY; CDR2 reads FYNNEI. CDR3 region: CASSFRDRSGYTF. The CDR3 DNA follows: TGTGCCAGCAGTTTCCGGGACAGGTCTGGCTACACCTTC.

The chain uses TRBV7-8 and TRBJ1-2; TRBD1 agrees at 8 bases. Unmatched junction bases numbered 6, after V lost 5 bases and J lost 4 bases. Germline CDR1 is SGHVS and CDR2 is FQNEAQ. The CDR3 length is 14 residues. Here the CDR3 reads CASSPDRGGYGYTF. The CDR3 DNA is TGTGCCAGCAGCCCTGACAGGGGTGGCTATGGCTACACCTTC.

The genes are TRBV28 and TRBJ2-5; D unresolved. CDR3 length equals 15 residues. Looked up from germline, CDR1 is MDHEN and CDR2 is SYDVKM. V was pared by 0 bases and J by 3 bases, with 11 bases between. The DNA of the CDR3 is TGTGCCAGCAGTTTATGGGGTGGTGGGGAAGAGACCCAGTACTTC. The encoded protein is CASSLWGGGEETQYF.

The chain couples TRBV27 to TRBJ1-2, with D perhaps TRBD1 (5 bases). V lost 3 bases, J lost 8 bases, and 10 bases lay in between. The CDR3 has 12 residues. Germline V gene data show CDR1 as MNHEY and CDR2 as SMNVEV (reference sequence). CDR3 residues: CASSFQGQGYTF. The CDR3 nucleotides are TGTGCCAGCAGTTTCCAGGGCCAGGGCTACACCTTC.

This clone was seen a few times. This chain joins TRBV30 and TRBJ2-1; TRBD2 is a possible D gene (7 bases). This CDR3 spans 14 amino acids. Germline V gene sequence: CDR1 GTSNPN, CDR2 SVGIG (reference sequence). CDR3 region: CALVAGALYNEQFF. DNA of the CDR3: TGTGCTCTGGTTGCGGGGGCCCTATACAATGAGCAGTTCTTC.

V usage is TRBV4-1 and J usage is TRBJ2-7; 9 bases map to TRBD2. V shed 1 base, J shed 3 bases, and the junction held 19 bases outside the gene matches. The CDR3 has 20 residues. Germline values: CDR1 MGHRA, CDR2 YSYEKL. The CDR3 sequence is CASSQVAGGVGGPLNYEQYF. CDR3 sequence (DNA): TGCGCCAGCAGCCAAGTCGCGGGGGGGGTAGGGGGGCCCCTCAACTACGAGCAGTACTTC.

This rearrangement joins TRBV5-6 to TRBJ2-5, with TRBD2 identical over 14 bases. With 6 bases clipped from V and 6 bases from J, the junction kept 16 bases outside the gene matches. The germline V gene encodes CDR1 SGHDT and CDR2 YYEEEE. The length of the CDR3 is 18 residues. The CDR3 region has the DNA TGTGCCAGCACCTCGCCGAGACTAGCGGGGGGGCTGATAAAGACCCAGTACTTC. Residues: CASTSPRLAGGLIKTQYF. The full variable domain, with the rest looked up from reference TRBV5-6 and TRBJ2-5, is DAGVTQSPTHLIKTRGQQVTLRCSPKSGHDTVSWYQQALGQGPQFIFQYYEEEERQRGNFPDRFSGHQFPNYSSELNVNALLLGDSALYLCASTSPRLAGGLIKTQYFGPGTRLLVL.

The J gene is TRBJ1-5, the V gene TRBV6-1; TRBD1 is a possible D gene (5 bases). V was cut by 8 bases and J by 3 bases, with 17 bases left in between. The CDR3 contains 15 residues. The germline CDR1 and CDR2 sequences are MNHNS and SASEGT. The CDR3 bases are TGTGCCAGCTTCAGCCGGCAGGGCAACAATCAGCCCCAGCATTTT. It encodes CASFSRQGNNQPQHF.

The chain links TRBV7-9 to TRBJ2-3; 7 bases fit TRBD2. CDR3 size: 14 residues. J was trimmed by 5 bases and V by 4 bases; bases with no gene match: 6. Germline loops: CDR1 SEHNR, CDR2 FQNEAQ (reference sequence). The CDR3 sequence is CASSSSGSVDTQYF. CDR3 DNA sequence: TGTGCCAGCAGCTCTAGCGGAAGTGTAGATACGCAGTATTTT.

The CDR3 nucleotides read TGTGCCAGCAGAGAGTCGTATAGCGCCTCTGGAAACACCATATATTTT. It is translated as CASRESYSASGNTIYF. The V gene is TRBV6-6, the J gene TRBJ1-3; D is uncertain. CDR1 is MNHNY and CDR2 is SVGAGI in the germline V gene (reference sequence). The CDR3 length is 16 residues. V lost 6 bases and J 0 bases, leaving 15 bases between the germline ends.

The chain carries TRBV18 and TRBJ1-1, with 8 bases matching TRBD1. Germline V gives CDR1 KGHSH, CDR2 LQKENI. The CDR3 is 14 amino acids. V lost 6 bases to trimming and J lost 1 base; unmatched junction nucleotides: 4. The CDR3 sequence: CASSTGTGNTEAFF. As DNA, the CDR3 is TGTGCCAGCTCGACCGGGACAGGGAACACTGAAGCTTTCTTT.

The chain couples TRBV7-2 to TRBJ1-5; D gene unclear. The CDR3 is 14 amino acids. The germline V gene encodes CDR1 SGHTA and CDR2 FQGNSA. V was cut by 3 bases and J by 4 bases, with 10 bases left in between. The CDR3 reads CASSFELSNQPQHF. The CDR3, as DNA: TGTGCCAGCAGCTTCGAGCTAAGTAATCAGCCCCAGCATTTT.

A few counts support this clone. This chain uses TRBV5-1 with TRBJ1-1; TRBD1 aligns across 8 bases. With V trimmed by 4 bases and J by 2 bases, 16 bases remained unmatched. The germline V gene has CDR1 SGHRS and CDR2 YFSETQ. The CDR3 runs to 18 residues. The CDR3 is CASSARQGQAVRNTEAFF. Here the CDR3 DNA reads TGCGCCAGCAGCGCCCGACAGGGGCAGGCGGTACGAAACACTGAAGCTTTCTTT. The full variable domain, rest sourced from reference TRBV5-1 and TRBJ1-1, is KAGVTQTPRYLIKTRGQQVTLSCSPISGHRSVSWYQQTPGQGLQFLFEYFSETQRNKGNFPGRFSGRQFSNSRSEMNVSTLELGDSALYLCASSARQGQAVRNTEAFFGQGTRLTVV.

This clone was seen once. This chain connects TRBV19 to TRBJ1-2, with D perhaps TRBD1 (6 bases). The V and J ends lost 11 bases and 4 bases respectively, with 20 bases between them. The CDR3 spans 14 residues. CDR1 and CDR2 (germline): LNHDA, SQIVND (reference sequence). As DNA, the CDR3 is TGTGCCTCTCGACCAGGGGAAATCGCCTATGGCTACACCTTC. Its protein is CASRPGEIAYGYTF.

The chain links TRBV6-5 to TRBJ1-4; D perhaps matches TRBD1 (6 bases). Germline values: CDR1 MNHEY, CDR2 SVGAGI. The CDR3 contains 15 residues. Trimming left V 2 bases short and J 7 bases short, with 14 bases between. The CDR3 DNA sequence: TGTGCCAGCAGTTACCGTGGGACATCGGGTGAAAAACTGTTTTTT. Translated, it gives CASSYRGTSGEKLFF.